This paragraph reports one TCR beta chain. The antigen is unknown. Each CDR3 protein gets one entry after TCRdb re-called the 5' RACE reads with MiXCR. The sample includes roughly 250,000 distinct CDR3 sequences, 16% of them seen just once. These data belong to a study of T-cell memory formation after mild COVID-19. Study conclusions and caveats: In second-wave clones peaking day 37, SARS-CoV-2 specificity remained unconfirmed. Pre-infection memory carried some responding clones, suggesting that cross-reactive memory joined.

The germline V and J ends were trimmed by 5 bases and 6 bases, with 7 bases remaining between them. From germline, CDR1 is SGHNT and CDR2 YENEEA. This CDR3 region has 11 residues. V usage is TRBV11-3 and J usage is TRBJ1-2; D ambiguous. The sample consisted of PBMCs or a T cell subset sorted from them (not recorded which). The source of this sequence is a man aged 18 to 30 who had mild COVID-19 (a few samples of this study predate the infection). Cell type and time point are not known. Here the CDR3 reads CASSTEDGYTF. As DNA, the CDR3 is TGTGCCAGCAGCACAGAGGATGGCTACACCTTC.